The subject of this entry is one T cell receptor beta chain. This clone has more than one count but fewer than ten. The clone's antigen remains unknown. Base-call qualities are not available, and no considerably larger clone is one nucleotide away. The record originates from a study of cytomegalovirus exposure and HLA in healthy donors (dated by TCRdb to the late 2010s). A note on the overall study: According to an earlier analysis of around 600 of the donors, 150 million to 200 million T cells yielded 100 million or so unique TCR beta sequences and 276 Gb of sequence data. Approximately 310 gigabases of sequencing data and approximately 92 million unique TCR sequences made up an early release that covered under 750 HLA-typed donors. Among the roughly 400 genotyped donors, approximately 82% belonged to the genetic ancestry cluster associated with self-reported Caucasian donors. The study was designed to test whether signatures of past pathogen exposure could be identified by cataloging public T cell receptors. The study profiled the T cell repertoires of some 610 subjects by immunosequencing and related them to cytomegalovirus serostatus. In addition to the first cohort of 500 to 850 subjects, a separate validation cohort of some 120 different subjects was used. To predict cytomegalovirus infection status, the study brought together high-throughput TCR immunosequencing, statistical association of individual TCRs with disease status, and machine learning. In a later analysis, previously published TCR beta repertoires from more than 500 donors were re-analyzed and high-resolution HLA genotyping was added so that TCR occurrence patterns could be studied. Rather than using new phenotypic data, the later analysis identified candidate immune exposures from TCR beta sequences and from how often those sequences occurred across donors. To decide whether each TCR beta V gene segment behaved as functional or pseudogenic, an earlier analysis of some 600 of the donors relied on high-throughput TCR beta sequencing. Alongside the repertoire data, information on donor age, sex, ethnicity and CMV serostatus was compiled. A later genetic analysis used genome-wide SNP genotypes for about 60% of the 666 donors, treating that subset as a discovery cohort. Every discovery cohort repertoire had been produced on one sequencing platform. HLA typing included class I and class II loci at four-digit resolution. The number of typed donors differed by locus: about 620-630 for A, B, C, DRB1 and DQB1; approximately 520 for DQA1; some 590 for DPA1; and roughly 490 for DPB1. Four or five DR-DQ haplotypes were handled as single units for association and clustering, since linkage in the cohort was strong. On average, around 240,000 unique TCR beta nucleotide sequences were sequenced per donor among 398 genotyped donors of the cohort, with 15% to 20% of those sequences being non-productive.

In total, 666 healthy bone marrow donors made up the cohort. All cohort members were sampled while nominally healthy, although unrecorded immune exposures were likely present. The donor was CMV seronegative and belonged to the group of more than 300 seronegative cohort members. A peripheral blood sample was collected from each donor, and TCR beta sequencing was performed on peripheral blood mononuclear cells. The Qiagen DNeasy Blood Extraction Kit was used to extract genomic DNA from the blood cell samples. Library method: the immunoSEQ multiplex PCR assay. For the multiplex PCR, a mixture combining 60 forward primers for TCR Vbeta segments and 13 reverse primers for TCR Jbeta segments was used. Amplification of the CDR3 region of rearranged TCR beta genes was performed with a multiplex PCR assay on genomic DNA. The Illumina HiSeq System was used to sequence the amplified TCR beta libraries as 87-base-pair reads. In the paper's pipeline: Across the 640 or so repertoires, a later analysis counted some 80 million unique TCR beta chains, roughly 11 million of which were shared by at least two donors. Raw reads were error-corrected and collapsed into unique sequences by a nearest-neighbor algorithm in which closely related sequences were merged to remove PCR and sequencing errors. V, D and J gene segments were assigned by aligning CDR3 sequences to IMGT reference sequences. Each retained sequence needed at least a six-nucleotide match to both a V gene segment and a J gene segment. Rearrangements were called productive when the CDR3 lacked stop codons and stayed in frame with V and J; all others were non-productive. Following IMGT convention, CDR3 was defined as the stretch from the second conserved V-encoded cysteine up to the conserved J-encoded phenylalanine. The earlier analysis of about 610 of the donors excluded sequences that lacked an unambiguous match to a single V gene segment. In an earlier analysis of around 590 of the donors, a V segment was called functional when productive rearrangements were above 56.7%, and segregating when the standard deviation between donors exceeded 5%. A statistical classification framework was developed to diagnose cytomegalovirus status using the catalog of TCR beta chain sequences. A later analysis assigned V and J genes by comparing TCR nucleotide sequences with IMGT/GENE-DB human TR gene sequences. Using the TCRdist pipeline, a later analysis assigned CDR3 sequences along with most-parsimonious VDJ recombination scenarios. In a later analysis, each TCR beta chain was defined by its CDR3 amino acid sequence together with its V-gene family, and reads lacking a unique V-gene family were excluded. A later analysis removed 592 highly shared, low-generation-probability nucleotide sequences to deal with suspected cross-contamination and a sequencing artifact. A later analysis calculated a clonal expansion index for each public chain from normalized within-repertoire ranks of inferred template counts. In a later analysis, generation probabilities were computed using a VDJ recombination model fitted to out-of-frame rearrangements, and the results were checked against IGoR. Hypergeometric tests were used in a later analysis to score TCR-TCR, TCR-HLA and TCR-CMV co-occurrence, with a repertoire-size bias correction applied to the TCR pairs. False discovery rates were estimated in a later analysis by permuting HLA or CMV assignments 20 times. In a later analysis, co-occurring TCRs were grouped using DBSCAN, with TCRdist sequence similarity added in when clustering inside HLA-allele-positive subsets. Repertoires with fewer than 30,000 or more than 120,000 public chains, plus five repertoires with anomalous nucleotide sharing, were excluded from co-occurrence clustering. As stored in TCRdb, this immuneACCESS dataset retains in-frame rearrangements with V and J assigned. A fraction of the clones does not appear; measured against another copy, unresolved V genes explain less than half of the discrepancy, and the remainder lacks a known reason. V and J calls and clone size follow that table, whereas D and trimming were derived from the DNA. The sample has roughly 100,000 clones on record, around 65% of them singletons. More than 3% of the sample is in the top ten clones.

Study-wide findings and limitations: The 87-base-pair reads could not distinguish some IMGT-functional V segments, including TRBV6-2 and TRBV6-3, so those segments were excluded. A later genetic analysis associated a missense DCLRE1C variant with V-gene and J-gene trimming of TCR beta chains, and an independent cohort replicated the association. According to the authors, the approach could potentially be generalized to other disease states and immunological phenotypes. In a later analysis, TCR association rates were found to vary across HLA loci, with the most associated TCRs seen for DRB1 alleles and the fewest for HLA-C alleles. Linkage disequilibrium might explain the correlated functional status among segregating V segments, but an unknown experimental factor could not be excluded. A later analysis found that most CMV-associated TCR beta chains appeared HLA-restricted, with HLA associations seemingly driven largely by CMV exposure. Cytomegalovirus status was reported to be diagnosed by the classifier with high specificity and sensitivity in both the original and validation cohorts. A further reported finding was that TCR beta sequences accurately predicted the HLA-A and HLA-B alleles for most subjects in the first cohort. Presence/absence analyses assumed roughly uniform sequencing depth across donors, an assumption that may not hold. In the study, 164 TCR beta chains were listed as associated with cytomegalovirus. Strong co-occurrence of HLA alleles, especially DR and DQ, made assigning TCR associations to individual alleles difficult. Most TCR sequences were observed very rarely across donors, whereas some public TCRs were present in many individuals. In a later analysis, 15,000 to 20,000 TCR beta sequences were associated with specific HLA alleles at a false discovery rate of 0.05. A cluster of highly shared sequence variants was judged likely to be a technical artifact of the sequencing pipeline. In this cohort, only TCR beta chains were sequenced, and detectable features were limited by the absence of alpha or paired-chain data. In a later genetic analysis, fewer N-insertions in productive TCRs were reported among donors in an Asian-associated ancestry cluster than the approximately 670-donor mean. Because some donors lacked HLA typing at each locus, the association tests relied only on the typed subset. Compared with equally common non-associated chains, HLA-associated TCR beta chains in a later analysis were more clonally expanded and had lower generation probabilities. The earlier analysis of almost 600 of the donors excluded some 15 rarely observed V segments, including chromosome 9 orphons, because counts were too low. CMV serostatus was the only immune exposure information available for the cohort. In vitro tests confirmed that a few of the cytomegalovirus-associated TCR beta chains recognize cytomegalovirus antigens. An earlier analysis of several hundred of the donors showed that most TCR beta V segments appeared in productive rearrangements either about 87% or about 30% of the time, which broadly matched IMGT annotations. Several of the top co-occurrence clusters appeared to be linked to parvovirus B19, influenza, CMV and Epstein-Barr virus, according to a later analysis.

V is clipped by 4 bases and J by 2 bases, and the sequence between their germline boundaries is 11 bases long. The germline V gene gives CDR1 as SGHDN and CDR2 as FVKESK. The CDR3 runs 14 amino acids, cysteine and phenylalanine included. Left in the record is the CDR3 DNA by itself, 42 bases read in frame from the first base. Recombination joined TRBV14 with TRBJ2-5; tentative D gene TRBD1, with 6 bases matching. The TCR originated in a woman between 45 and 65 years old in good health and CMV-seronegative. The sequencing input was PBMCs. The sequence in DNA is TGTGCCAGCAGCCCGGACAGTATTCAAGAGACCCAGTACTTC. This is translated as CASSPDSIQETQYF.